This TCR beta chain was obtained from a study of blood T cell repertoires in COVID-19. Study overall: Acute and convalescent COVID-19 samples came from the United States, Italy and Spain. T cells, B-cell-depleted T cells, or PBMCs supplied cDNA or gDNA.

The V end was cut by 2 bases, the J end by 5 bases, with 12 bases between. Looked up from germline, CDR1 is SGHTA and CDR2 is FQGNSA. The CDR3 contains 14 residues. Sequencing used immunoSEQ multiplex PCR; TCRdb keeps in-frame clones, though not all of them. The table lists about 68,000 clones, just under 80% of them singletons. This clone showed up just a few times. This receptor was obtained from a woman in her sixties with acute or convalescent COVID-19. The sequencing sample was made of peripheral blood. The chain couples TRBV7-2 to TRBJ1-1, with a weak D call TRBD1 (6 bases). The CDR3 reads CASSLQGRETEAFF. For the CDR3, the DNA is TGTGCCAGCAGCTTACAGGGGCGGGAGACTGAAGCTTTCTTT.